This is a list of T cell receptor beta chains from one sample in a study of blood T cell repertoires in COVID-19. Only in-frame clones appear in the TCRdb table, and some are missing; sequencing was by immunoSEQ multiplex PCR. The sample carries about 76,000 clones, under 95% recorded once. The sequenced material came from peripheral blood. The receptor source for this set is a human donor in a cohort sampled during active COVID-19. CDR3s include the opening cysteine and the closing phenylalanine or tryptophan. Fields, in order: D gene, clone size, J gene, V gene, CDR3 protein, CDR3 DNA. D genes are given only for firm matches. Clone size, where shown, is once, few, many, or a class for clones that have expanded.

>TRBD1|NA|TRBJ2-5|TRBV7-2
CASSPLTGEETQYF
TGTGCCAGCAGCCCCCTGACAGGGGAAGAGACCCAGTACTTC
>NA|NA|TRBJ2-1|TRBV18
CASSPLTARTYNEQFF
TGTGCCAGCTCACCACTGACAGCCCGTACCTACAATGAGCAGTTCTTC
>TRBD1|NA|TRBJ2-3|TRBV5-5
CASSFMTGQTDTQYF
TGTGCCAGCAGCTTTATGACGGGACAGACAGATACGCAGTATTTT
>NA|once|TRBJ2-1|TRBV7-3
CASSLMESEQFF
TGTGCCAGCAGCTTAATGGAGAGTGAGCAGTTCTTC
>NA|NA|TRBJ2-7|TRBV11-2
CASSLGRQSYEQYF
TGTGCCAGCAGCTTAGGGAGACAGAGCTACGAGCAGTACTTC
>TRBD1|NA|TRBJ2-7|TRBV7-2
CASSLGGQGSYEQYF
TGTGCCAGCAGCTTAGGGGGACAGGGCTCCTACGAGCAGTACTTC
>NA|NA|TRBJ1-1|TRBV7-3
CASSLNLGAEAFF
TGTGCCAGCAGCTTAAATCTCGGGGCTGAAGCTTTCTTT
>NA|NA|TRBJ2-2|TRBV12-3/TRBV12-4
CASSESTGELFF
TGTGCCAGCAGCGAGTCCACCGGGGAGCTGTTTTTT
>NA|once|TRBJ2-5|TRBV6-2/TRBV6-3
CASSYSSGQETQYF
TGTGCCAGCAGTTACTCGTCCGGGCAAGAGACCCAGTACTTC
>TRBD1|NA|TRBJ1-2|TRBV28
CASSLSGQVRGYTF
TGTGCCAGCAGTTTATCGGGACAGGTTCGCGGCTACACCTTC
>NA|NA|TRBJ1-5|TRBV11-1
CASSSNGGQPQHF
TGTGCCAGCAGCTCTAACGGAGGTCAGCCCCAGCATTTT
>TRBD1|NA|TRBJ1-6|TRBV11-3
CASSPPRDSFNSPLHF
TGTGCCAGCAGCCCTCCCCGGGACAGTTTTAATTCACCCCTCCACTTT
>TRBD2|NA|TRBJ2-5|TRBV7-2
CASSLSGGVQETQYF
TGTGCCAGCAGCTTGAGCGGGGGGGTCCAAGAGACCCAGTACTTC
>TRBD2|NA|TRBJ2-1|TRBV5-1
CASSLTGGAHNEQFF
TGCGCCAGCAGCTTAACGGGGGGGGCGCACAATGAGCAGTTCTTC
>NA|NA|TRBJ1-5|TRBV6-2/TRBV6-3
CASSFSPGTPPLNQPQHF
TGTGCCAGCAGTTTCAGTCCCGGGACACCGCCCCTCAATCAGCCCCAGCATTTT